This T cell receptor (beta chain) was observed in a study of Ad26.COV2.S vaccination and SARS-CoV-2 variants. In the study overall: Once, or twice with 56 days between doses, Ad26.COV2.S was given intramuscularly.

Sample treatment: roughly 19 received Ad26.COV2.S at low or high dose, single or two shots; 5 received placebo; per-sample allocation not given. Sample collection was performed on day 63 after the first vaccine or placebo injection. A Boston donor was an adult aged 18-55 years. Note on this clone: Its antigen remains unknown.

Whole-study results and caveats: Breadth of non-spike TCRs did not differ between vaccinees and placebo recipients.

There are 14 residues in the CDR3. V lost 5 bases and J 2 bases, leaving 13 bases between the germline ends. Germline V gene sequence: CDR1 MNHEY, CDR2 SVGAGI. The data were produced by immunoSEQ multiplex PCR, yet TCRdb's version contains in-frame clones alone and is incomplete. Of hundreds of thousands of clones detected, roughly 90% appear once; the ten largest clones hold 1.5%. The sequence was obtained from a person aged 18-60 years who received the Ad26.COV2.S COVID-19 vaccine or a placebo. Here the sequenced sample was peripheral blood, taken in a trial of Ad26.COV2.S vaccine versus placebo. V is TRBV6-5 and J is TRBJ2-7; D unclear. DNA for the CDR3: TGTGCCAGCAGTCCCCGGTATGACCCCTACGAGCAGTACTTC. Protein product: CASSPRYDPYEQYF.